This T cell receptor beta chain was captured by sequencing in a study of T cells after yellow fever vaccination. Study-wide results and caveats: Among primary-vaccination clones, most reappeared after the booster, at 96% for CD4 and approximately 90% for CD8. Although most clonotypes did not, a small share appeared in both CD4 and CD8 compartments. Abundant clonotypes from the bulk population could have been carried over as contaminants into FACS-sorted repertoires.

The CDR3 totals 10 residues. V lost 2 bases and J 8 bases, leaving 6 bases between the germline ends. Germline CDR1 reads DFQATT; CDR2 reads SNEGSKA (reference sequence). Researchers made TCR cDNA using 5'RACE template switching, and this step added a universal primer site and UMIs. TCRdb itself ran the 5' RACE reads through MiXCR, one entry per CDR3 protein. Seen here are about 580,000 distinct CDR3 sequences, roughly 17% observed once, and the top ten hold 17%. This clonotype has just a few counts. Its antigen remains unidentified. The source material was PBMCs, sampled 4 to 6 days after the first yellow fever vaccination. This sequence was found in a man in his late teens or twenties who received the YFV17D yellow fever vaccine. The V call is TRBV20-1, the J call TRBJ1-2; D not resolved. Written as DNA, the CDR3 is TGCAGTGCTAGACGATCCGGCTACACCTTC. Translated, it gives CSARRSGYTF.